Following are 28 T cell receptor beta chains from one sample sequenced in a study of beta chain features in type 1 diabetes. Isolated RNA was reverse transcribed in full, so expressed TCRB transcripts were sequenced. The assay was immunoSEQ multiplex PCR, and TCRdb's table has in-frame clones only and misses some. The sample records just under 150,000 clones, less than 11% being singletons. Sequences were obtained from naive CD4+ T cells from blood. These receptor sequences come from a man aged 18 to 30 in good health.

The V and J genes are TRBV11-2 and TRBJ1-1; maybe TRBD1 (6 bases). The CDR3 runs to 13 residues. V was shortened by 5 bases and J by 1 base, with 8 bases between the two germline ends. Germline V gene data show CDR1 as SGHAT and CDR2 as FQNNGV. The CDR3 coding sequence is TGTGCCAGCAGCCAACAGGGGAACACTGAAGCTTTCTTT. It translates to CASSQQGNTEAFF.

The V call is TRBV5-4, the J call TRBJ1-2; D unresolved. Looked up from germline, CDR1 is SGHNT and CDR2 is YYREEE (reference sequence). Trimming cost V 0 bases and J 5 bases, with 11 bases left between them. The length of the CDR3 is 14 residues. The CDR3 bases are TGTGCCAGCAGCTTGGTTTCAGCGCCATATGGCTACACCTTC. Encoded protein: CASSLVSAPYGYTF. Full variable domain (missing parts from reference TRBV5-4 and TRBJ1-2): ETGVTQSPTHLIKTRGQQVTLRCSSQSGHNTVSWYQQALGQGPQFIFQYYREEENGRGNFPPRFSGLQFPNYSSELNVNALELDDSALYLCASSLVSAPYGYTFGSGTRLTVV.

In this sample, this clone turned up a few times. The rearrangement joins TRBV7-3 to TRBJ2-1; 9 bases line up with TRBD2. The ends lost 2 bases at V and 7 bases at J; junction bases unmatched: 3. Germline values: CDR1 SGHTA, CDR2 FQGTGA. CDR3 length: 14 residues. CDR3 region: CASSLAGGRNEQFF. The CDR3 DNA follows: TGTGCCAGCAGCTTAGCGGGGGGGCGGAATGAGCAGTTCTTC.

The V gene is TRBV6-5, the J gene TRBJ1-4; D ambiguous. Germline V lookup: CDR1 MNHEY, CDR2 SVGAGI. V was cut by 7 bases and J by 6 bases, with 12 bases left in between. The CDR3 runs to 13 residues. This CDR3 is CASTRGVDEKLFF. The CDR3 coding sequence is TGTGCCAGCACCCGCGGAGTAGATGAAAAACTGTTTTTT.

This clone was picked up a small number of times. The genes are TRBV7-9 and TRBJ2-5, with D perhaps TRBD2 (6 bases). The last part of the DNA fits TRBJ2-7 better; the J call may be wrong. The V gene's germline CDR1 is SEHNR and CDR2 FQNEAQ (reference sequence). CDR3 length equals 14 residues. The CDR3 sequence is CASSRTAGPYEQYF. CDR3 in DNA: TGTGCCAGCAGCCGCACCGCGGGACCCTACGAGCAGTACTTC.

This clone was recorded a few times. The chain has TRBV4-3 and TRBJ1-3; the D gene is possibly TRBD1 (5 bases). Germline CDR1 LGHNA, CDR2 YSLEER. The CDR3 contains 16 residues. The V and J ends lost 5 bases and 0 bases respectively, with 14 bases between them. CDR3 sequence (DNA): TGCGCCAGCAGCTCCGAGACAGCGAGCTCTGGAAACACCATATATTTT. It yields the protein CASSSETASSGNTIYF.

This clone appeared a few times. CDR3 nucleotide sequence: TGCAGCGTTCCCACAGGGGCATCGGGTAACTATGGCTACACCTTC. Protein product: CSVPTGASGNYGYTF. The genes are TRBV29-1 and TRBJ1-2; 7 positions match TRBD1. V gave up 5 bases and J gave up 1 base; unmatched junction bases: 10. From germline, CDR1 is SQVTM and CDR2 ANQGSEA. This CDR3 comprises 15 residues.

This clone was counted a few times. The rearrangement uses TRBV6-5 and TRBJ2-1; D perhaps matches TRBD1 (7 bases). With 2 bases removed from V and 5 bases from J, the gap between germline ends came to 16 bases. The germline gives CDR1 MNHEY, CDR2 SVGAGI. There are 16 residues in the CDR3. The CDR3 sequence is CASSYRGQGVHNEQFF. The CDR3 nucleotides read TGTGCCAGCAGTTACCGGGGGCAGGGGGTTCACAATGAGCAGTTCTTC.

This chain joins TRBV6-4 and TRBJ1-2; 7 nucleotides agree with TRBD1. With 2 bases clipped from V and 7 bases from J, the junction kept 7 bases outside the gene matches. The CDR3 is made up of 14 amino acids. In germline, CDR1 is MRHNA, CDR2 SNTAGT. CDR3 in amino acids: CASSDHSGTAGYTF. The CDR3 bases are TGTGCCAGCAGTGACCACTCCGGGACAGCTGGCTACACCTTC.

This clone was observed a few times. CDR3 sequence (DNA): TGTGCCAGCAGCCGAAACAGGGACACTGAAGCTTTCTTT. Translating it yields CASSRNRDTEAFF. The V and J genes are TRBV14 and TRBJ1-1, with a weak D call TRBD1 (6 bases). Germline V gene data show CDR1 as SGHDN and CDR2 as FVKESK. The CDR3 is 13 amino acids. V gave up 4 bases and J gave up 3 bases, with 9 bases separating them.

This clone showed up just a few times. One end of the junction varies from germline; a read error may be responsible. The gene calls are TRBV10-2 and TRBJ2-1; the match to TRBD2 covers 12 bases. Germline V lookup: CDR1 WSHSY, CDR2 SAAADI. The CDR3 consists of 16 residues. The CDR3 region has the DNA TGCGCCAGCAGCGAGTGGCTAGCGGGGGGGCGTTATGAGCAGTTCTTC. Encoded protein: CASSEWLAGGRYEQFF.

V gene TRBV5-4 combines with J gene TRBJ1-4; TRBD1 is a possible D gene (5 bases). V was pared by 0 bases and J by 7 bases, with 10 bases between. The CDR3 runs 14 residues. Germline V gives CDR1 SGHNT, CDR2 YYREEE (reference sequence). The CDR3 DNA sequence: TGTGCCAGCAGCTTGGGGGGGGTAGGTGAAAAACTGTTTTTT. Protein product: CASSLGGVGEKLFF.

The chain combines TRBV30 with TRBJ1-2; 8 positions match TRBD1. The CDR3 is made up of 14 amino acids. Germline CDR1 GTSNPN, CDR2 SVGIG (reference sequence). V lost 1 base to trimming and J lost 5 bases; unmatched junction nucleotides: 6. The CDR3 sequence: CAWSEETGDYGYTF. The CDR3 DNA follows: TGTGCCTGGAGTGAAGAGACAGGGGATTATGGCTACACCTTC.

The rearrangement links TRBV5-6 to TRBJ1-6, with TRBD1 matching over 10 bases. The ends lost 4 bases at V and 8 bases at J; junction bases unmatched: 6. The germline V gene has CDR1 SGHDT and CDR2 YYEEEE. The CDR3 has 15 amino acids. The CDR3 sequence is CASSKGDRGYSPLHF. CDR3 coding DNA: TGTGCCAGCAGCAAGGGGGACAGGGGATATTCACCCCTCCACTTT.

V gene TRBV5-1 combines with J gene TRBJ2-7, with D unclear. V shed 4 bases and J shed 0 bases, with 8 bases lying between them. CDR3 length: 13 residues. Germline-derived CDR1 and CDR2 are SGHRS and YFSETQ. The CDR3 region has the DNA TGCGCCAGCAGCCCCGACACCTCCTACGAGCAGTACTTC. As protein: CASSPDTSYEQYF.

This clone has only a few counts. The rearrangement links TRBV7-2 to TRBJ1-2; TRBD1 agrees at 10 bases. This CDR3 spans 16 amino acids. Germline lookup yields CDR1 SGHTA and CDR2 FQGNSA. Unmatched junction bases numbered 9, after V lost 3 bases and J lost 5 bases. For the CDR3, the DNA is TGTGCCAGCAGCTTGAGGACAGGGGGAAGGGGATATGGCTACACCTTC. This codes for CASSLRTGGRGYGYTF.

This rearrangement joins TRBV5-1 to TRBJ2-1, with TRBD1 matching over 8 bases. Germline CDR1 reads SGHRS; CDR2 reads YFSETQ. V shed 4 bases, J shed 4 bases, and the junction held 4 bases outside the gene matches. The CDR3 totals 14 residues. The CDR3 DNA reads as TGCGCCAGCAGCCCGGACAGGGAGTACAATGAGCAGTTCTTC. This sequence encodes CASSPDREYNEQFF.

This clone was observed a few times. V and J are TRBV6-1 and TRBJ1-5; D may be TRBD1 (5 bases). This CDR3 has 15 residues. Trimming took 10 bases from V and 3 from J, leaving 19 bases between them. Looked up from germline, CDR1 is MNHNS and CDR2 is SASEGT. Written as DNA, the CDR3 is TGTGCCACAAAGGCCCGCCGGGGGGACAATCAGCCCCAGCATTTT. Amino acids: CATKARRGDNQPQHF.

This chain uses TRBV15 with TRBJ1-2, with TRBD1 identical over 10 bases. Per the germline V gene, CDR1 is LNHNV and CDR2 is YYDKDF (reference sequence). The junction had 3 bases not matched to a gene; V was cut back by 1 base and J by 4 bases. The CDR3 is 15 amino acids. Here the CDR3 DNA reads TGTGCCACCAGCAGAGCCGGGACAGGGGTCTATGGCTACACCTTC. Translation: CATSRAGTGVYGYTF. The complete variable domain, with remaining parts taken from reference TRBV15 and TRBJ1-2, reads DAMVIQNPRYQVTQFGKPVTLSCSQTLNHNVMYWYQQKSSQAPKLLFHYYDKDFNNEADTPDNFQSRRPNTSFCFLDIRSPGLGDTAMYLCATSRAGTGVYGYTFGSGTRLTVV.

This clone was seen a handful of times. V usage is TRBV5-1 and J usage is TRBJ2-2, with 8 bases aligning to TRBD2. CDR1 SGHRS and CDR2 YFSETQ come from the germline V gene. J lost 3 bases, V lost 9 bases, and 7 bases had no gene match. This CDR3 has 14 amino acids. The CDR3 here is CATPRGGDTGELFF. CDR3 coding DNA: TGCGCCACCCCCCGGGGGGGAGACACCGGGGAGCTGTTTTTT.

As regards this clone: The junction differs from germline at one of its ends, possibly a read error. The chain is built from TRBV28 and TRBJ2-5, with D possibly TRBD1 on 6 matching bases. Looked up from germline, CDR1 is MDHEN and CDR2 is SYDVKM. The CDR3 extends over 19 amino acids. The CDR3 sequence: CASSFPIPSRGRGQEAQYF. CDR3 bases: TGTGCCAGCAGTTTCCCCATACCCTCCAGGGGAAGGGGCCAAGAGGCCCAGTACTTC.

V gene TRBV7-8 combines with J gene TRBJ2-5; 12 bases are shared with TRBD2. The CDR3 is 16 amino acids. J gave up 2 bases and V 2 bases, and 3 bases lay outside the gene matches. CDR1 SGHVS and CDR2 FQNEAQ come from the germline V gene. The CDR3: CASSLKLAGGQETQYF. CDR3 in DNA: TGTGCCAGCAGCTTAAAACTAGCGGGGGGACAAGAGACCCAGTACTTC.

The chain employs TRBV2 and TRBJ2-7; TRBD1 matches at 7 bases. V lost 6 bases and J lost 9; bases outside the gene matches: 11. The CDR3 runs to 13 residues. Germline CDR1 is SNHLY and CDR2 is FYNNEI. CDR3 nucleotides: TGTGCCAGCAGCGCGGTAGAGGGGGCCGGGCAGTACTTC. It is translated as CASSAVEGAGQYF. Complete variable domain (other parts from reference TRBV2 and TRBJ2-7): EPEVTQTPSHQVTQMGQEVILRCVPISNHLYFYWYRQILGQKVEFLVSFYNNEISEKSEIFDDQFSVERPDGSNFTLKIRSTKLEDSAMYFCASSAVEGAGQYFGPGTRLTVT.

This clone was picked up one time. This sequence joins TRBV9 and TRBJ2-3, with D possibly being TRBD2 (6 bases). Trimming cost V 0 bases and J 2 bases, with 13 bases left between them. Germline V gene data show CDR1 as SGDLS and CDR2 as YYNGEE. CDR3 length: 16 amino acids. This chain's CDR3 is CASSVGLAMNTDTQYF. The CDR3 nucleotides read TGTGCCAGCAGCGTAGGGCTAGCGATGAACACAGATACGCAGTATTTT.

This clone has more than one count but fewer than ten. The genes are TRBV4-1 and TRBJ1-3; D is ambiguous. Germline V lookup: CDR1 MGHRA, CDR2 YSYEKL. V was clipped by 7 bases and J by 0 bases, with 10 bases between them. This CDR3 spans 14 amino acids. CDR3 amino acids: CASNSASSGNTIYF. The CDR3 coding sequence is TGCGCCAGCAACTCAGCGTCCTCTGGAAACACCATATATTTT.

A few counts support this clone. This chain connects TRBV10-3 to TRBJ2-1; D is perhaps TRBD2 (6 bases). With 0 bases removed from V and 0 bases from J, the gap between germline ends came to 9 bases. The CDR3 sequence is 16 residues long. The germline CDR1 and CDR2 sequences are ENHRY and SYGVKD. The CDR3 bases are TGTGCCATCAGTGAGTCGGGAGGAAGCTCCTACAATGAGCAGTTCTTC. Translated: CAISESGGSSYNEQFF.

This clone was picked up a small number of times. V is TRBV6-5 and J is TRBJ1-2, with 9 bases identical to TRBD1. V trimming: 2 bases; J trimming: 6 bases; junction bases outside the gene matches: 4. Germline CDR1 and CDR2: MNHEY and SVGAGI. The CDR3 consists of 14 residues. As DNA, the CDR3 is TGTGCCAGCAGTTACGACAGGGGGTATGATGGCTACACCTTC. This gives the protein CASSYDRGYDGYTF.

The chain recombines TRBV5-1 with TRBJ2-1, with a weak D call TRBD2 (7 bases). Germline lookup yields CDR1 SGHRS and CDR2 YFSETQ. CDR3 length equals 15 residues. V lost 1 base and J lost 4, with 12 bases in between. The CDR3 DNA reads as TGCGCCAGCAGCTTGAGCGGGGACACATACAATGAGCAGTTCTTC. Translated, it gives CASSLSGDTYNEQFF. Based on the CDR3 plus reference TRBV5-1 and TRBJ2-1, the full variable domain is KAGVTQTPRYLIKTRGQQVTLSCSPISGHRSVSWYQQTPGQGLQFLFEYFSETQRNKGNFPGRFSGRQFSNSRSEMNVSTLELGDSALYLCASSLSGDTYNEQFFGPGTRLTVL.